The rows below give T cell receptor beta chains drawn from one sample of a study of monozygotic twins with inflammatory bowel disease. One entry per CDR3 protein, without DNA, is what TCRdb gives after re-calling the 5' RACE reads. This listing includes about 160,000 distinct CDR3 sequences. Sequencing was performed on blood. The receptors derive from a human donor with ulcerative colitis or Crohn's disease, or a healthy co-twin of an affected twin (not recorded which). Both conserved end residues are part of each CDR3.

>TRBJ2-1|TRBV7-9
CASSSTETPYNEQFF
>TRBJ1-4|TRBV5-4
CASSTGTTQEKLFF
>TRBJ2-1|TRBV20-1
CSAQSGRASYNEQFF
>TRBJ2-7|TRBV20-1
CSARDPQGGQTEQYF
>TRBJ2-2|TRBV11-3
CASSEGLAENTGELFF
>TRBJ2-1|TRBV7-9
CASSLAGLADNEQFF
>TRBJ1-5|TRBV12-3/TRBV12-4
CASSLLRTDSNQPQHF
>TRBJ2-1|TRBV12-3/TRBV12-4
CASRSGQGGDEQFF
>TRBJ2-5|TRBV6-2/TRBV6-3
CASSYGTAPGLSGSQETQYF
>TRBJ2-7|TRBV7-9
CASSSNRGRLIEQYF
>TRBJ1-2|TRBV20-1
CSARDSGYYGYTF